A selection of T cell receptor beta chains follows, all from one sample in a study of T cells in Graves' hyperthyroidism and ophthalmopathy. TCRdb re-derived calls from the multiplex PCR reads in MiXCR, one entry per CDR3 protein. The table records roughly 840,000 distinct CDR3 sequences, over 35% of them present only once. The sequenced sample consisted of blood. These receptors were collected from a man between 18 and 29 years old with Graves' hyperthyroidism. Both conserved end residues are part of each CDR3. The D gene is left open where the match is weak. A row's size may be missing; if present it is once, few, many or a size class.

d_call	v_call	j_call	clone_size	cdr3_aa	cdr3_nt
TRBD2	TRBV7-9	TRBJ2-7	.	CASSFGAGPPYEQYF	TGTGCCAGCAGCTTTGGAGCGGGGCCCCCCTACGAGCAGTACTTC
TRBD1	TRBV19	TRBJ1-2	.	CASSPLGQGGGYTF	TGTGCCAGTAGTCCGCTGGGACAGGGTGGTGGCTACACCTTC
TRBD1	TRBV11-1	TRBJ1-1	few	CASSPGTGGAEAFF	TGTGCCAGCAGCCCGGGGACAGGGGGCGCCGAAGCTTTCTTT
.	TRBV7-9	TRBJ2-5	.	CASSPGTVKFQETQYF	TGTGCCAGCAGCCCAGGGACCGTGAAGTTTCAAGAGACCCAGTACTTC
TRBD2	TRBV7-2	TRBJ2-7	.	CASSSGTTEQYF	TGTGCCAGCAGCTCCGGGACTACCGAGCAGTACTTC
TRBD1	TRBV2	TRBJ1-3	few	CASTQGASGNTIYF	TGTGCCAGCACCCAGGGGGCGAGTGGAAACACCATATATTTT
.	TRBV6-5	TRBJ2-5	.	CASSLGFQETQYF	TGTGCCAGCAGTTTAGGCTTTCAAGAGACCCAGTACTTC
.	TRBV20-1	TRBJ1-3	.	CSARGYMDSGNTIYF	TGCAGTGCTAGAGGTTACATGGACTCTGGAAACACCATATATTTT
.	TRBV10-3	TRBJ2-7	.	CAISESGGLFGEQYF	TGTGCCATCAGTGAGTCGGGGGGGCTCTTCGGGGAGCAGTACTTC
.	TRBV2	TRBJ1-1	many	CASSEYESTEAFF	TGTGCCAGCAGTGAATACGAAAGCACTGAAGCTTTCTTT
.	TRBV12-3/TRBV12-4	TRBJ1-5	few	CASRRQTNQPQHF	TGTGCCAGCAGAAGACAGACCAATCAGCCCCAGCATTTT
.	TRBV5-1	TRBJ1-5	many	CASSSGRDQPQHF	TGTGCCAGCAGCTCCGGACGGGATCAGCCCCAGCATTTT
TRBD1	TRBV29-1	TRBJ1-4	many	CSVGPQGEKLFF	TGCAGCGTTGGACCCCAGGGGGAGAAACTGTTTTTT
TRBD2	TRBV20-1	TRBJ2-2	.	CSARDLGNGGADGELFF	TGCAGTGCTAGAGATCTGGGGAACGGGGGGGCTGACGGGGAGCTGTTTTTT
.	TRBV29-1	TRBJ2-5	many	CSVAGRTNGAETQYF	TGCAGCGTTGCTGGGCGCACGAATGGGGCGGAGACCCAGTACTTC
.	TRBV7-9	TRBJ2-7	.	CASSPRDKQSYEQYF	TGTGCCAGCAGCCCACGAGACAAGCAGTCCTACGAGCAGTACTTC
.	TRBV19	TRBJ2-2	.	CASYSSTGELFF	TGTGCCAGTTACTCGTCGACCGGGGAGCTGTTTTTT
.	TRBV25-1	TRBJ2-7	many	CASSELGVGEQYF	TGTGCCAGCAGTGAATTAGGTGTGGGGGAGCAGTACTTC
.	TRBV19	TRBJ1-3	.	CASSNRVRENTIYF	TGTGCCAGTAGCAACCGGGTCCGCGAAAACACCATATATTTT
.	TRBV11-2	TRBJ2-7	few	CASSGPPEPYEQYF	TGTGCCAGCAGCGGCCCACCGGAGCCCTACGAGCAGTACTTC
TRBD1	TRBV14	TRBJ1-6	.	CASSPDRVSSPLHF	TGTGCCAGCAGCCCCGACAGGGTCAGCTCACCCCTCCACTTT
.	TRBV7-9	TRBJ1-1	few	CASSLASLFGKNTEAFF	TGTGCCAGCAGCTTAGCGTCTTTATTTGGGAAGAACACTGAAGCTTTCTTT
.	TRBV6-1	TRBJ1-4	.	CASSLTGRGEKLFF	TGTGCCAGCAGTCTAACAGGGAGGGGTGAAAAACTGTTTTTT
.	TRBV20-1	TRBJ1-1	many	CRMSSGDTEAFF	TGCAGAATGTCATCGGGGGACACTGAAGCTTTCTTT
TRBD1	TRBV10-3	TRBJ1-5	.	CAATGKEDSNQPQHF	TGTGCCGCGACAGGGAAAGAGGATAGCAATCAGCCCCAGCATTTT
.	TRBV7-9	TRBJ2-7	many	CATKADSYEQYF	TGTGCCACAAAAGCGGACTCCTACGAGCAGTACTTC
TRBD1	TRBV7-2	TRBJ2-7	few	CASSPPGQGAATYEQYF	TGTGCCAGCAGCCCCCCGGGACAGGGGGCGGCCACCTACGAGCAGTACTTC
.	TRBV6-1	TRBJ2-5	.	CASSAQRVPQETQYF	TGTGCCAGCAGTGCTCAGAGAGTCCCACAAGAGACCCAGTACTTC
.	TRBV5-8	TRBJ2-6	.	CASSLRPNSGANVLTF	TGTGCCAGCAGCTTGAGGCCGAACTCTGGGGCCAACGTCCTGACTTTC
.	TRBV7-3	TRBJ1-5	.	CASSSWEDSNQPQHF	TGTGCCAGCAGCTCATGGGAGGATAGCAATCAGCCCCAGCATTTT
.	TRBV20-1	TRBJ1-2	once	CSAAGARRNYGYTF	TGCAGTGCTGCAGGGGCGAGGAGGAACTATGGCTACACCTTC
.	TRBV19	TRBJ1-6	many	CASTVGGNSPLHF	TGTGCCAGTACCGTTGGCGGCAATTCACCCCTCCACTTT
.	TRBV2	TRBJ2-2	.	CASSESPSYTGELFF	TGTGCCAGCAGTGAGTCCCCCAGTTACACCGGGGAGCTGTTTTTT
.	TRBV6-5	TRBJ2-6	few	CASSYSRGTGANVLTF	TGTGCCAGCAGTTACTCGAGGGGGACCGGGGCCAACGTCCTGACTTTC
TRBD1	TRBV5-1	TRBJ2-7	few	CASSRTGGPTYEQYF	TGCGCCAGCAGCAGAACAGGGGGACCGACCTACGAGCAGTACTTC
.	TRBV12-3/TRBV12-4	TRBJ1-3	once	CASSLRPSSGNTIYF	TGTGCCAGCAGTCTCCGACCGAGCTCTGGAAACACCATATATTTT
.	TRBV2	TRBJ1-4	many	CASSEGGTTRFPLFF	TGTGCCAGCAGTGAAGGAGGGACAACTCGGTTTCCCCTGTTTTTT
.	TRBV20-1	TRBJ1-1	few	CSARTSPTEAFF	TGCAGTGCCAGGACATCCCCCACTGAAGCTTTCTTT
.	TRBV7-8	TRBJ2-7	few	CASSFRDIPYEQYF	TGTGCCAGCAGCTTCCGGGACATCCCCTACGAGCAGTACTTC
.	TRBV4-1	TRBJ1-3	.	CASSQASGSSGNTIYF	TGCGCCAGCAGCCAAGCGTCGGGGTCCTCTGGAAACACCATATATTTT
.	TRBV10-3	TRBJ1-1	many	CAISGRGGQNTEAFF	TGTGCCATCAGTGGGAGGGGGGGGCAGAACACTGAAGCTTTCTTT
.	TRBV6-1	TRBJ1-2	.	CASNGDNYGYTF	TGTGCCAGCAACGGGGATAATTATGGCTACACCTTC
.	TRBV7-3	TRBJ2-3	.	CASSLIGGTGTDTQYF	TGTGCCAGCAGCTTAATAGGCGGGACAGGCACAGATACGCAGTATTTT
.	TRBV7-9	TRBJ2-7	.	CASSLDIGSYEQYF	TGTGCCAGCAGCTTAGATATAGGCTCCTACGAGCAGTACTTC
.	TRBV9	TRBJ2-5	few	CASSAGTVNQETQYF	TGTGCCAGCAGCGCTGGGACGGTTAACCAAGAGACCCAGTACTTC
.	TRBV7-2	TRBJ1-3	many	CASSFTVGNTIYF	TGTGCCAGCAGCTTTACAGTGGGAAACACCATATATTTT
.	TRBV5-1	TRBJ2-5	few	CASSLSVATVETQYF	TGCGCCAGCAGCTTGTCGGTGGCGACCGTGGAGACCCAGTACTTC
TRBD1	TRBV25-1	TRBJ1-6	.	CAPPRQGVNSPLHF	TGTGCCCCTCCTCGGCAGGGGGTAAATTCACCCCTCCACTTT
TRBD2	TRBV15	TRBJ2-7	.	CATSPRGTSGYSYEQYF	TGTGCCACCAGCCCTCGGGGGACTAGCGGGTACTCCTACGAGCAGTACTTC
TRBD1	TRBV9	TRBJ1-4	.	CANSPGTGRDEKLFF	TGTGCCAACAGCCCGGGGACAGGGCGGGATGAAAAACTGTTTTTT
.	TRBV12-3/TRBV12-4	TRBJ1-2	few	CASSPQGMAGYTF	TGTGCCAGCAGCCCACAGGGAATGGCTGGCTACACCTTC
.	TRBV4-1	TRBJ1-6	few	CASSQDVQAQDRSPLHF	TGCGCCAGCAGCCAAGATGTCCAGGCACAGGACCGTTCACCCCTCCACTTT
.	TRBV6-1	TRBJ2-2	.	CASATPQGFTGELFF	TGTGCCAGCGCTACACCGCAGGGTTTCACCGGGGAGCTGTTTTTT
.	TRBV13	TRBJ1-2	few	CASSFSKGRGYTF	TGTGCCAGCAGCTTTTCTAAGGGACGGGGCTACACCTTC
.	TRBV6-5	TRBJ2-7	.	CASNFDGITDYEQYF	TGTGCCAGCAATTTCGACGGGATAACCGACTACGAGCAGTACTTC
.	TRBV7-9	TRBJ2-6	few	CARGLGARGANVLTF	TGTGCCAGGGGGCTAGGGGCGCGGGGGGCCAACGTCCTGACTTTC
.	TRBV20-1	TRBJ2-5	many	CSARSQRETQYF	TGCAGTGCTCGGTCTCAGAGAGAGACCCAGTACTTC
TRBD2	TRBV7-2	TRBJ2-5	few	CASSQNGGGETQYF	TGTGCCAGCAGCCAAAATGGGGGGGGGGAGACCCAGTACTTC
TRBD2	TRBV7-9	TRBJ2-7	.	CASSLSGGDRYEQYF	TGTGCCAGCAGCTTATCGGGGGGAGACCGCTACGAGCAGTACTTC